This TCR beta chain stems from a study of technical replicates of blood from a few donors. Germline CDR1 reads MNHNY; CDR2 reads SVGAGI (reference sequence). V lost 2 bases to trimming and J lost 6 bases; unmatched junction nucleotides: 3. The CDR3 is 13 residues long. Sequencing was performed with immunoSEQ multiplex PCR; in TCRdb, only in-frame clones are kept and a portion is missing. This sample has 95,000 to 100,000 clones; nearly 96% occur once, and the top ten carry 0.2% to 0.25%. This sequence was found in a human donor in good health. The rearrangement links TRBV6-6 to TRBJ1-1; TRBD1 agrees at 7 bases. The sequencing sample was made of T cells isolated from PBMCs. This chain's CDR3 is CASSYDRVAEAFF. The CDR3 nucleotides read TGTGCCAGCAGTTACGACAGGGTTGCTGAAGCTTTCTTT.